The 20 T cell receptor beta chains presented below share a single source sample, sequenced in a study of T cell repertoires in cytomegalovirus infection. TCRdb fed the reads into MiXCR, producing one record per CDR3 protein. The sample lists over 120,000 distinct CDR3 sequences, 25% to 35% occurring once. No antigen is known for these receptors. The source material was CD8+ T cells from cultured PBMCs, sampled from culture after CMV antigen stimulation. These receptors all come from a human donor in good health (CMV status not recorded). Some clones in this sample may be carry-over from other donors' samples.

By sample fraction, this clonotype is medium-sized. This rearrangement joins TRBV11-2 to TRBJ2-7; D gene ambiguous. This CDR3 region has 13 residues. Germline V gene data show CDR1 as SGHAT and CDR2 as FQNNGV. Trimming pared 1 base from V and 7 bases from J, leaving 11 bases between. CDR3 DNA sequence: TGTGCCAGCAGCTTAGCGGAACCTAGTGAGCAGTACTTC. It specifies CASSLAEPSEQYF.

The chain recombines TRBV2 with TRBJ1-2; D gene uncertain. Trimming removed 3 bases at V and 2 bases at J, with 10 bases between. The germline V gene has CDR1 SNHLY and CDR2 FYNNEI. The CDR3 is 14 residues long. The CDR3 spells CASSEVVVNYGYTF. Written as DNA, the CDR3 is TGTGCCAGCAGTGAGGTAGTGGTAAACTATGGCTACACCTTC.

The table lists this clonotype with many counts. The chain employs TRBV7-2 and TRBJ2-3; D gene ambiguous. Trimming stripped 5 bases from V and 2 bases from J, with 8 bases between. The CDR3 has 13 amino acids. Per the germline V gene, CDR1 is SGHTA and CDR2 is FQGNSA. The CDR3 DNA reads as TGTGCCAGCAGCGGCATTGTCACAGATACGCAGTATTTT. This codes for CASSGIVTDTQYF. The complete variable domain, with remaining parts taken from reference TRBV7-2 and TRBJ2-3, reads GAGVSQSPSNKVTEKGKDVELRCDPISGHTALYWYRQSLGQGLEFLIYFQGNSAPDKSGLPSDRFSAERTGGSVSTLTIQRTQQEDSAVYLCASSGIVTDTQYFGPGTRLTVL.

Only a few counts were recorded for this clonotype. This sequence joins TRBV7-4 and TRBJ1-1; no clear D gene. The CDR3 loop spans 12 amino acids. Trimming stripped 6 bases from V and 7 bases from J, with 12 bases between. CDR1 and CDR2 (germline): SGHVT, SQSDAQ. The CDR3 sequence: CASSLSGFEAFF. As DNA, the CDR3 is TGTGCCAGCAGTTTGAGCGGGTTTGAAGCTTTCTTT.

Many counts were recorded for this clonotype. The DNA of the CDR3 is TGTGCCAGCAGCTTAGGGGCACCCCAGGATGGCTACACCTTC. Translating gives CASSLGAPQDGYTF. The chain joins TRBV7-6 to TRBJ1-2; D remains ambiguous. The ends were cut back, 1 base at V and 6 bases at J, with 12 bases in the middle. Germline CDR1 SGHVS, CDR2 FNYEAQ. The CDR3 totals 14 residues.

The V gene is TRBV27, the J gene TRBJ2-2; D call uncertain. Trimming took 10 bases from V and 4 from J, leaving 10 bases between them. This CDR3 is 12 amino acids long. Per germline, CDR1 MNHEY and CDR2 SMNVEV (reference sequence). The CDR3 DNA reads TGTGCCACCCGGACCGGCACCGGGGAGCTGTTTTTT. Encoded protein: CATRTGTGELFF.

This clonotype was seen only a few times. The V gene is TRBV7-6, the J gene TRBJ1-1, with D uncertain. CDR1 is SGHVS, CDR2 FNYEAQ, per germline. This CDR3 is 14 amino acids long. With 6 bases removed from V and 3 bases from J, the gap between germline ends came to 14 bases. CDR3 DNA sequence: TGTGCCAGCAGTTTAAAGAGCATCCACACTGAAGCTTTCTTT. It translates to CASSLKSIHTEAFF.

This clonotype is judged medium-sized (0.01 to 0.1%). This chain connects TRBV28 to TRBJ2-5; D is unresolved. There are 12 residues in the CDR3. CDR1 and CDR2 (germline): MDHEN, SYDVKM. V shed 6 bases and J shed 1 base, with 6 bases lying between them. CDR3 in DNA: TGTGCCAGCAGCCCCGGCCAAGAGACCCAGTACTTC. Protein: CASSPGQETQYF.

This sequence joins TRBV6-6 and TRBJ2-1, with D possibly being TRBD1 or TRBD2 (5 bases each). The ends were cut back, 8 bases at V and 9 bases at J, with 8 bases in the middle. The CDR3 has 10 residues. The germline V gene has CDR1 MNHNY and CDR2 SVGAGI (reference sequence). The CDR3 DNA reads TGTGCCAGCGGGGGTGGTGAGCAGTTCTTC. As protein: CASGGGEQFF.

This clonotype was counted ten times or more. V usage is TRBV20-1 and J usage is TRBJ2-7; D is possibly TRBD1 (6 bases). Between the trimmed V and J ends, which lost 1 base and 7 bases, there was a span of 14 bases. This CDR3 spans 13 amino acids. Germline CDR1 DFQATT, CDR2 SNEGSKA (reference sequence). CDR3 amino acids: CSARGKGTREQYF. The CDR3 DNA is TGCAGTGCTAGAGGGAAAGGGACACGAGAGCAGTACTTC.

This clonotype was seen at least ten times. This chain links TRBV12-3 or TRBV12-4 with TRBJ2-5, with 10 positions matching TRBD2. Losses at the gene ends were 5 bases for V and 4 bases for J; bases not matched to a gene: 7. The length of the CDR3 is 15 residues. CDR3 sequence: CASSLLAGVGETQYF. CDR3 nucleotide sequence: TGTGCCAGCAGTCTTCTAGCGGGGGTGGGAGAGACCCAGTACTTC.

In this sample, this clonotype turned up many times. V usage is TRBV27 and J usage is TRBJ2-1; tentatively, D is TRBD2 (7 bases). The ends were cut back, 1 base at V and 3 bases at J, with 10 bases in the middle. CDR3 size: 15 residues. The germline CDR1 and CDR2 sequences are MNHEY and SMNVEV (reference sequence). CDR3 in amino acids: CASSLYGGLYNEQFF. CDR3 coding DNA: TGTGCCAGCAGTTTATACGGGGGGCTCTACAATGAGCAGTTCTTC.

As regards this clonotype: One end of the junction fails to match germline, which may point to a read error. The chain couples TRBV12-3 or TRBV12-4 to TRBJ2-2; D perhaps matches TRBD2 (5 bases). CDR3 length: 13 residues. The CDR3, as DNA: TGTGCCAGCAGCTTTAGCGACACCGGGGAGCTGGTTTTT. Protein sequence: CASSFSDTGELVF.

The V gene is TRBV29-1, the J gene TRBJ2-7; maybe TRBD1 (7 bases). Germline V gene lookup returns CDR1 SQVTM and CDR2 ANQGSEA. The CDR3 extends over 14 amino acids. The V end lost 0 bases, the J end lost 0 bases, and 9 bases lay between the germline ends. In DNA, the CDR3 is TGCAGCGTTGAAGACCAGGGGGGCTCCTACGAGCAGTACTTC. Protein: CSVEDQGGSYEQYF.

This chain uses TRBV7-9 with TRBJ2-6, with 7 bases matching TRBD1. CDR3 length: 19 amino acids. J gave up 0 bases and V 5 bases, and 13 bases lay outside the gene matches. The germline CDR1 and CDR2 sequences are SEHNR and FQNEAQ (reference sequence). The CDR3 spells CASSRPNRGIHSGANVLTF. For the CDR3, the DNA is TGTGCCAGCAGCAGACCCAACAGGGGTATCCACTCTGGGGCCAACGTCCTGACTTTC. The variable domain in full, with the rest retrieved from reference TRBV7-9 and TRBJ2-6, is DTGVSQNPRHKITKRGQNVTFRCDPISEHNRLYWYRQTLGQGPEFLTYFQNEAQLEKSRLLSDRFSAERPKGSFSTLEIQRTEQGDSAMYLCASSRPNRGIHSGANVLTFGAGSRLTVL.

This clonotype appeared once. V gene TRBV7-9 combines with J gene TRBJ2-3; weak D call: TRBD2 (6 bases). The CDR3 extends over 14 amino acids. The germline CDR1 and CDR2 sequences are SEHNR and FQNEAQ (reference sequence). Between the trimmed V and J ends, which lost 6 bases and 3 bases, there was a span of 13 bases. CDR3 bases: TGTGCCAGCAGATCTCCGGGGGTAACAGATACGCAGTATTTT. As protein: CASRSPGVTDTQYF.

The chain joins TRBV7-9 to TRBJ1-2; 7 bases line up with TRBD1. J gave up 6 bases and V 5 bases, and 6 bases lay outside the gene matches. The CDR3 totals 13 residues. From germline, CDR1 is SEHNR and CDR2 FQNEAQ (reference sequence). The DNA for the CDR3 is TGTGCCAGCAGCCTCTGGGACAGTGATGGCTACACCTTC. This sequence encodes CASSLWDSDGYTF.

The chain is built from TRBV2 and TRBJ2-1, with 10 bases that match TRBD2. CDR1 SNHLY and CDR2 FYNNEI come from the germline V gene. The CDR3 has 15 residues. The junction had 5 bases not matched to a gene; V was cut back by 6 bases and J by 3 bases. CDR3 amino acids: CASSPSGGLYNEQFF. The CDR3 DNA reads TGTGCCAGCAGCCCTAGCGGGGGACTCTACAATGAGCAGTTCTTC.

The chain couples TRBV28 to TRBJ1-5; 7 nucleotides line up with TRBD1. The CDR3 has 14 residues. The germline V gene has CDR1 MDHEN and CDR2 SYDVKM. V dropped 6 bases and J dropped 9; count of bases not matched to a gene: 11. CDR3 in amino acids: CASRSGGSVGPQHF. The CDR3 nucleotides are TGTGCCAGCAGGTCAGGGGGATCAGTCGGGCCCCAGCATTTT.

This clonotype was seen more than once but under ten times. This rearrangement joins TRBV11-2 to TRBJ2-6, with TRBD1 identical over 8 bases. The CDR3 runs to 15 residues. Germline trimming cut 5 bases from V and 2 bases from J; bases unmatched to any gene: 2. Looked up from germline, CDR1 is SGHAT and CDR2 is FQNNGV. CDR3 sequence reads: CASSGRGPGANVLTF. The CDR3, as DNA: TGTGCCAGCAGCGGCAGGGGGCCTGGGGCCAACGTCCTGACTTTC. Full variable domain (rest looked up from reference TRBV11-2 and TRBJ2-6): EAGVAQSPRYKIIEKRQSVAFWCNPISGHATLYWYQQILGQGPKLLIQFQNNGVVDDSQLPKDRFSAERLKGVDSTLKIQPAKLEDSAVYLCASSGRGPGANVLTFGAGSRLTVL.